This T cell receptor (beta chain) was retrieved from a study of blood T cell repertoires in COVID-19. Overall study: The United States, Italy and Spain were the sources of the acute and convalescent COVID-19 samples. T cells, B-cell-depleted T cells, or PBMCs supplied cDNA or gDNA.

The V gene's germline CDR1 is SQVTM and CDR2 ANQGSEA. Germline trimming cut 7 bases from V and 8 bases from J; bases unmatched to any gene: 7. The CDR3 has 13 residues. The authors' processing: By means of reference gene primer amplification, nucleated cell counts were estimated. The table came from immunoSEQ multiplex PCR; TCRdb's copy has only in-frame clones and leaves some out. V and J calls and clone size come straight from that table; D and trimming were deduced from the DNA. The profile covers around 190,000 clones, with approximately 80% appearing a single time and about 7% taken by the ten largest.

The sequenced material came from peripheral blood. The receptor comes from a man aged 55 to 70 with acute or convalescent COVID-19. This chain links TRBV29-1 with TRBJ2-1; 11 positions agree with TRBD2. The CDR3 DNA is TGCAGCGGACAAACTAGCGGGAGTCATGAGCAGTTCTTC. This translates into CSGQTSGSHEQFF.